This T cell receptor (beta chain) stems from a study of cytomegalovirus exposure and HLA in healthy donors. The CDR3 is made up of 13 amino acids. Germline values: CDR1 SGHRS, CDR2 YFSETQ. The V and J ends lost 4 bases and 7 bases respectively, with 14 bases between them. Findings and caveats of the study: An observed cluster of highly shared sequence variants was recorded as a likely sequencing artifact. Earlier findings revealed that most TCR beta V segments proved productive either about 87% or about 30% of the time. While the bulk of TCR sequences proved rare, some public TCRs turned up in many donors. Several top significant clusters appeared, in a later analysis, to be linked to common viral pathogens.

A word on this clone: Its target is not known.

13 Jbeta primers and 60 Vbeta primers were used for the PCR. Some clones are missing from TCRdb's copy, which holds only in-frame ones; the method was immunoSEQ multiplex PCR. Of about 180,000 clones in the sample, 78% were seen once. Sequencing was carried out using PBMCs. The receptor was derived from a woman aged 45-60 years in good health and CMV-seropositive. The rearrangement links TRBV5-1 to TRBJ1-1, with D possibly TRBD1 on 6 matching bases. DNA for the CDR3: TGCGCCAGCAGCGCCAGGGGAGGGCATGAAGCTTTCTTT. This encodes CASSARGGHEAFF.